This T cell receptor beta chain emerged from a study of OX40 agonist ivuxolimab in advanced cancers. General study results and limits: Mean expanded clone counts were higher in CD8+ than CD4+ T cells.

Clones were read by immunoSEQ multiplex PCR, and TCRdb kept only the in-frame ones, dropping some. The data contain about 110,000 clones, 75% to 95% of them singletons. On this clone: What it binds is not known.

The V end lost 4 bases, the J end lost 7 bases, and 11 bases lay between the germline ends. This CDR3 contains 13 residues. Germline V CDR1 and CDR2: SGHNT, YYREEE (reference sequence). Sequencing used CD4+ or CD8+ T cells sorted from blood, obtained in a trial of the OX40 agonist ivuxolimab. The origin of this receptor is an adult with an advanced solid tumor such as melanoma, head and neck, liver or kidney cancer. The gene calls are TRBV5-4 and TRBJ1-4; no reliable D call. The DNA of the CDR3 is TGTGCCAGCAGCCCCCCTTCTGGTGAAAAACTGTTTTTT. Encoded protein: CASSPPSGEKLFF.